These 14 T cell receptor beta chains came from one sample sequenced in a study of cytomegalovirus exposure and HLA in healthy donors. TCRdb's copy holds only in-frame clones and misses some; the assay was immunoSEQ multiplex PCR. The sample contains about 220,000 clones, about 86% of which appear only once. The sample was PBMCs. The origin of the receptors is a man between 18 and 35 years old in good health and CMV-seronegative.

V usage is TRBV7-9 and J usage is TRBJ1-1; tentatively, D is TRBD1 (5 bases). The CDR3 has 11 amino acids. Germline lookup yields CDR1 SEHNR and CDR2 FQNEAQ (reference sequence). V was shortened by 7 bases and J by 10 bases, with 13 bases between the two germline ends. The CDR3 reads CASIQGFGAFF. The CDR3 nucleotides are TGTGCCAGCATCCAGGGATTTGGAGCTTTCTTT.

This clone was found a few times. The chain carries TRBV7-2 and TRBJ1-6; TRBD1 agrees at 8 bases. CDR1 and CDR2 (germline): SGHTA, FQGNSA. V lost 3 bases and J lost 6; bases outside the gene matches: 4. The CDR3 contains 15 residues. The CDR3 spells CASSFGTGLNSPLHF. As DNA, the CDR3 is TGTGCCAGCAGCTTTGGGACAGGACTTAATTCACCCCTCCACTTT.

In its sample, this clone was seen once. The chain recombines TRBV19 with TRBJ2-7; maybe TRBD1 (5 bases). The CDR3 is 13 amino acids. Per the germline V gene, CDR1 is LNHDA and CDR2 is SQIVND (reference sequence). V lost 4 bases and J 4 bases, leaving 11 bases between the germline ends. The CDR3: CASSNPGPYEQYF. DNA for the CDR3: TGTGCCAGTAGTAATCCAGGGCCATACGAGCAGTACTTC.

V and J are TRBV7-9 and TRBJ1-6; no reliable D call. Trimming cost V 6 bases and J 8 bases, with 17 bases left between them. This CDR3 spans 15 amino acids. Per germline, CDR1 SEHNR and CDR2 FQNEAQ (reference sequence). The chain's CDR3 is CASRPDSYTDSPLHF. The CDR3 nucleotides are TGTGCCAGCAGACCTGACTCCTACACGGATTCACCCCTCCACTTT.

The chain links TRBV9 to TRBJ2-1; D uncertain. The CDR3 totals 13 residues. Germline V gene data show CDR1 as SGDLS and CDR2 as YYNGEE. V lost 4 bases and J lost 5, with 10 bases in between. The chain's CDR3 is CASSPHPNNEQFF. The DNA for the CDR3 is TGTGCCAGCAGCCCCCACCCTAACAATGAGCAGTTCTTC.

The chain is built from TRBV27 and TRBJ2-2; no firm D call. The CDR3 has 12 residues. Germline V CDR1 and CDR2: MNHEY, SMNVEV (reference sequence). Trimming left V 1 base short and J 6 bases short, with 3 bases between. As DNA, the CDR3 is TGTGCCAGCAGTTTATTAGCCGGGGAGCTGTTTTTT. Amino acids: CASSLLAGELFF.

This clone was detected a few times. The CDR3 region is CASSLSSGNQETQYF. The CDR3 coding sequence is TGTGCCAGCAGTTTATCTAGCGGCAATCAAGAGACCCAGTACTTC. This chain uses TRBV27 with TRBJ2-5; tentative D call: TRBD2 (6 bases). CDR1 MNHEY and CDR2 SMNVEV come from the germline V gene (reference sequence). CDR3 length equals 15 residues. Trimming removed 0 bases at V and 2 bases at J, with 10 bases between.

The V and J genes are TRBV27 and TRBJ1-1; 11 bases map to TRBD1. Germline-derived CDR1 and CDR2 are MNHEY and SMNVEV (reference sequence). V trimming: 5 bases; J trimming: 2 bases; junction bases outside the gene matches: 4. The CDR3 covers 15 residues. CDR3 DNA sequence: TGTGCCAGCAGTCTACGGACAGGGGGCAACACTGAAGCTTTCTTT. It specifies CASSLRTGGNTEAFF.

This chain joins TRBV30 and TRBJ2-5, with TRBD2 matching 12 bases. This CDR3 has 15 amino acids. In germline, CDR1 is GTSNPN, CDR2 SVGIG (reference sequence). V trimming: 4 bases; J trimming: 4 bases; junction bases outside the gene matches: 7. The CDR3: CAWIPSGRARETQYF. In DNA form, the CDR3 reads TGTGCCTGGATCCCTAGCGGGAGGGCCCGAGAGACCCAGTACTTC.

This chain links TRBV5-4 with TRBJ2-1; 8 bases match TRBD1. Germline V gene data show CDR1 as SGHNT and CDR2 as YYREEE (reference sequence). The CDR3 length is 13 residues. With 4 bases clipped from V and 7 bases from J, the junction kept 4 bases outside the gene matches. CDR3 loop: CASSHGDRNEQFF. In nucleotides, the CDR3 is TGTGCCAGCAGCCATGGGGACAGGAATGAGCAGTTCTTC.

In its sample, this clone was seen a few times. The chain is built from TRBV19 and TRBJ2-7, with 7 bases aligning to TRBD1. The CDR3 extends over 13 amino acids. V shed 6 bases and J 3 bases; nucleotides not matched to a gene: 5. The germline V gene has CDR1 LNHDA and CDR2 SQIVND (reference sequence). The CDR3 reads CASRLGTDYEQYF. CDR3 DNA sequence: TGTGCCAGTAGATTGGGGACAGACTACGAGCAGTACTTC.

J is TRBJ2-3 and V is TRBV5-1; D is perhaps TRBD1 (5 bases). V was shortened by 5 bases and J by 3 bases, with 10 bases between the two germline ends. Per germline, CDR1 SGHRS and CDR2 YFSETQ. This CDR3 region has 13 residues. This chain's CDR3 is CASRFQGTDTQYF. CDR3 nucleotides: TGCGCCAGCAGGTTTCAGGGAACAGATACGCAGTATTTT.

The chain is built from TRBV5-8 and TRBJ2-7, with a tentative D call TRBD1 (6 bases). Germline lookup yields CDR1 SGHTS and CDR2 YDEGEE. V lost 4 bases and J lost 9, with 20 bases in between. The CDR3 runs 14 residues. The CDR3 DNA is TGTGCCAGCAGCCGTGGACAGTCCTACCCAGGGCAGTACTTC. This translates into CASSRGQSYPGQYF.

The rearrangement links TRBV27 to TRBJ1-5; D gene unclear. This CDR3 has 14 amino acids. CDR1 and CDR2 from the germline V gene are MNHEY and SMNVEV (reference sequence). V was clipped by 5 bases and J by 0 bases, with 8 bases between them. The CDR3 DNA is TGTGCCAGCAGTCAGGTTTATAGCAATCAGCCCCAGCATTTT. Its translation is CASSQVYSNQPQHF.